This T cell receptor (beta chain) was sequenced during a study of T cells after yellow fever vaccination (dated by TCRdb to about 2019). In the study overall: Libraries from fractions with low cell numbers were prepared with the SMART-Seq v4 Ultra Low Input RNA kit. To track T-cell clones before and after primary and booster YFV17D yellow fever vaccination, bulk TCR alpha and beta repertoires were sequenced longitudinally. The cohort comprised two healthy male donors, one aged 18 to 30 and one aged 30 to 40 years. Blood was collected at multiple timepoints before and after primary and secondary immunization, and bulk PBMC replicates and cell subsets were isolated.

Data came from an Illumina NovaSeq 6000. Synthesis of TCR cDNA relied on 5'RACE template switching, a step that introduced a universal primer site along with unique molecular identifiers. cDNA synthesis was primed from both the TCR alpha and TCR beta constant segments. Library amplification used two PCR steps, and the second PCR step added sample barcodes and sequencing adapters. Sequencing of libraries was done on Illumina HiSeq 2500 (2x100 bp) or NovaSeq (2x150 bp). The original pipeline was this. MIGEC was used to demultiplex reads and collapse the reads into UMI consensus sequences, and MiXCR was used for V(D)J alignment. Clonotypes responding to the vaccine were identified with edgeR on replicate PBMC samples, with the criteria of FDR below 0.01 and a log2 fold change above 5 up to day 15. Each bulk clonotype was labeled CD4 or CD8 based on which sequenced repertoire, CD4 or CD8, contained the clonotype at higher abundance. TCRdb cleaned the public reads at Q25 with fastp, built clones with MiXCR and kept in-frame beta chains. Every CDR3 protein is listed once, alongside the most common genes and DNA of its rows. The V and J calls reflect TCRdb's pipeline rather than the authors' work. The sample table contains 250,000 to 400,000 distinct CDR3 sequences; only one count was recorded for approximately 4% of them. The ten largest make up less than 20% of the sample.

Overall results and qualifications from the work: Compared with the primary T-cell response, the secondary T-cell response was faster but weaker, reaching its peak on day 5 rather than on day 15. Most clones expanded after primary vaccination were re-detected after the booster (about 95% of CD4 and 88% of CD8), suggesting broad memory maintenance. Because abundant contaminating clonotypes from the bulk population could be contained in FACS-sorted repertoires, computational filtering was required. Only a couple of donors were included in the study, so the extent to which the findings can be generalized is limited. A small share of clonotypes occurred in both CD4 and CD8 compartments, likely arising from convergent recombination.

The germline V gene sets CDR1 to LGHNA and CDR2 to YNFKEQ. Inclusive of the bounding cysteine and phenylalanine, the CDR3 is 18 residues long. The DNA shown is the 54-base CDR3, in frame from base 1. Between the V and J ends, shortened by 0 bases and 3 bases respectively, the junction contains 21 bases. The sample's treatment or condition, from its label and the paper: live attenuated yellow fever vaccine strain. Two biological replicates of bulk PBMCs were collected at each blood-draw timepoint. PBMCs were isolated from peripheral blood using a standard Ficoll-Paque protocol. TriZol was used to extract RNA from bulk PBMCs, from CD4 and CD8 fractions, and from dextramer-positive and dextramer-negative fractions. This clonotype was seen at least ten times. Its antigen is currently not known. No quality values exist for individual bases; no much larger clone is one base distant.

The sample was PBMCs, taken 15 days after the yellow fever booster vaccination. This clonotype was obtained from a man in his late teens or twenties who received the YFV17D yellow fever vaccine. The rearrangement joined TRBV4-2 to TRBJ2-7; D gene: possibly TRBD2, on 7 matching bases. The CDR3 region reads CASSQDAPGGRILYEQYF. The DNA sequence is TGTGCCAGCAGCCAAGATGCCCCGGGGGGCCGGATACTCTACGAGCAGTACTTC.